These T cell receptor beta chains were read from a single sample in a study of cytomegalovirus exposure and HLA in healthy donors. Data came from immunoSEQ multiplex PCR; TCRdb stores just in-frame clones and leaves some out. This table holds nearly 200,000 clones, around 84% found once. Sequencing used PBMCs. The receptors here all came from a woman in her twenties or thirties in good health and CMV-seropositive. Both conserved end residues are part of each CDR3. The D gene is left open where the match is weak. Rows give clone size only sometimes, using once, few, many, or a class for an expanded clone.

d_gene: .; j_gene: TRBJ1-1; v_gene: TRBV6-5; abundance: .; CDR3aa: CASSYSVSANQAFF; CDR3nt: TGTGCCAGCAGTTACTCTGTTTCCGCGAATCAAGCTTTCTTT
d_gene: .; j_gene: TRBJ1-2; v_gene: TRBV7-2; abundance: .; CDR3aa: CASSAPGRGSYGYTF; CDR3nt: TGTGCCAGCAGCGCCCCGGGTAGGGGGTCGTATGGCTACACCTTC
d_gene: .; j_gene: TRBJ1-1; v_gene: TRBV6-6; abundance: .; CDR3aa: CASSWWGDTEAFF; CDR3nt: TGTGCCAGCAGTTGGTGGGGGGACACTGAAGCTTTCTTT
d_gene: TRBD1; j_gene: TRBJ2-6; v_gene: TRBV11-2; abundance: once; CDR3aa: CASSLGTGSSGANVLTF; CDR3nt: TGTGCCAGCAGCCTCGGGACAGGGAGCTCTGGGGCCAACGTCCTGACTTTC
d_gene: .; j_gene: TRBJ1-1; v_gene: TRBV29-1; abundance: .; CDR3aa: CSVQGSGDTEAFF; CDR3nt: TGCAGCGTACAGGGTTCCGGGGACACTGAAGCTTTCTTT
d_gene: TRBD1; j_gene: TRBJ1-5; v_gene: TRBV30; abundance: .; CDR3aa: CAWTRTGVRSQPQHF; CDR3nt: TGTGCCTGGACCCGGACAGGGGTTCGTTCTCAGCCCCAGCATTTT
d_gene: .; j_gene: TRBJ2-3; v_gene: TRBV4-2; abundance: .; CDR3aa: CASSQDQGTDTQYF; CDR3nt: TGTGCCAGCAGCCAAGACCAGGGCACAGATACGCAGTATTTT
d_gene: TRBD1; j_gene: TRBJ1-5; v_gene: TRBV10-3; abundance: .; CDR3aa: CAIGQGLNQPQHF; CDR3nt: TGTGCCATCGGACAGGGACTAAATCAGCCCCAGCATTTT
d_gene: .; j_gene: TRBJ2-2; v_gene: TRBV6-5; abundance: .; CDR3aa: CASSYSAGVGTGELFF; CDR3nt: TGTGCCAGCAGTTACTCTGCAGGGGTCGGCACCGGGGAGCTGTTTTTT
d_gene: .; j_gene: TRBJ2-7; v_gene: TRBV30; abundance: .; CDR3aa: CAWSVGGPDEQYF; CDR3nt: TGTGCCTGGAGTGTAGGCGGGCCAGACGAGCAGTACTTC
d_gene: TRBD1; j_gene: TRBJ1-2; v_gene: TRBV5-8; abundance: .; CDR3aa: CASTPGTGHYGYTF; CDR3nt: TGTGCCAGCACCCCGGGGACAGGGCACTATGGCTACACCTTC
d_gene: TRBD2; j_gene: TRBJ2-1; v_gene: TRBV4-1; abundance: .; CDR3aa: CASSPRVAGQSYNEQFF; CDR3nt: TGCGCCAGCAGCCCCCGGGTAGCGGGACAATCCTACAATGAGCAGTTCTTC
d_gene: .; j_gene: TRBJ2-1; v_gene: TRBV2; abundance: .; CDR3aa: CASSGDREGWDEQFF; CDR3nt: TGTGCCAGCAGTGGAGATCGTGAGGGCTGGGATGAGCAGTTCTTC
d_gene: TRBD1; j_gene: TRBJ1-1; v_gene: TRBV6-5; abundance: .; CDR3aa: CASSYPRTGGNTEAFF; CDR3nt: TGTGCCAGCAGTTACCCTCGGACAGGGGGAAACACTGAAGCTTTCTTT
d_gene: .; j_gene: TRBJ2-2; v_gene: TRBV28; abundance: .; CDR3aa: CASSTRGTGELFF; CDR3nt: TGTGCCAGCAGTACCAGGGGCACCGGGGAGCTGTTTTTT